The sequence of this T cell receptor (beta chain) was determined in a study of T cells in Graves' hyperthyroidism and ophthalmopathy. This CDR3 comprises 16 residues. Trimming removed 10 bases from V and 2 bases from J; junction bases left unmatched: 9. This clonotype was recorded many times. TCR beta CDR3 region amplification was performed from RNA transcripts. HTBI primers were employed in a first-round RT-PCR of the TCR CDR3. TCRdb used MiXCR to reprocess the multiplex PCR reads, holding one entry per CDR3 protein. The sample has 500,000 to 800,000 distinct CDR3 sequences, about 14% seen once; the top ten hold around 13%.

Sequencing was carried out using blood. The chain couples TRBV12-3 or TRBV12-4 to TRBJ2-1; 12 bases fit TRBD2. The clonotype was recovered from a woman aged 45-59 years with Graves' ophthalmopathy. The CDR3, as DNA: TGTGCCATCGGAACCCTAGCGGGAGGGACCTACAATGAGCAGTTCTTC. It encodes CAIGTLAGGTYNEQFF.